These T cell receptor beta chains were read from a single sample in a study of T-cell reconstitution after alpha-beta-depleted transplantation in children. One entry per CDR3 protein, called by TCRdb with MiXCR from the PCR reads. The sample lists approximately 650,000 distinct CDR3 sequences, over 10% occurring once. Source: PBMCs, taken before TCRalphabeta/CD19-depleted stem cell transplant. The source of these receptors is a girl aged 2 to 10 with congenital amegakaryocytic thrombocytopenia, due to receive a stem cell transplant. The CDR3 runs from the conserved cysteine through the conserved F or W. D genes are given only for firm matches. For some rows the clone size is stated as once, few or many, or as a class when expanded; others skip it.

D gene	V gene	clone size	CDR3 length	J gene	CDR3 protein	CDR3 DNA
TRBD2	TRBV5-1	many	14	TRBJ2-1	CASSLAGLVSEQFF	TGCGCCAGCAGCTTGGCGGGACTAGTCAGTGAGCAGTTCTTC
.	TRBV20-1	.	15	TRBJ2-4	CSVRDLQGAKNIQYF	TGCAGTGTGAGGGACCTACAGGGAGCCAAAAACATTCAGTACTTC
TRBD1	TRBV20-1	many	14	TRBJ1-2	CSARTDRANYGYTF	TGCAGTGCTAGGACTGACAGGGCTAACTATGGCTACACCTTC
.	TRBV5-1	many	15	TRBJ1-1	CASSPDSGLNTEAFF	TGCGCCAGCAGCCCCGACAGTGGCCTGAACACTGAAGCTTTCTTT
.	TRBV5-4	.	12	TRBJ2-2	CATSGATGELFF	TGTGCCACCTCAGGCGCCACCGGGGAGCTGTTTTTT
.	TRBV9	many	14	TRBJ2-2	CASSVTQNTGELFF	TGTGCCAGCAGCGTAACACAGAACACCGGGGAGCTGTTTTTT
TRBD2	TRBV5-5	many	16	TRBJ2-2	CASSPKLAENTGELFF	TGTGCCAGCAGCCCAAAGCTAGCGGAAAACACCGGGGAGCTGTTTTTT
.	TRBV11-2	many	14	TRBJ2-5	CASSLTLIQETQYF	TGTGCCAGCAGCTTAACCCTGATTCAAGAGACCCAGTACTTC
.	TRBV25-1	many	13	TRBJ2-6	CASSVTGANVLTF	TGTGCCAGCAGTGTAACTGGGGCCAACGTCCTGACTTTC
.	TRBV29-1	.	11	TRBJ1-1	CSVRLRTEAFF	TGCAGCGTTAGGTTGAGGACTGAAGCTTTCTTT
TRBD2	TRBV5-1	few	21	TRBJ2-1	CASSLFLTSGRSSGSYNEQFF	TGCGCCAGCAGCCTATTCCTGACTAGCGGGAGGTCGTCGGGCTCCTACAATGAGCAGTTCTTC
.	TRBV7-6	.	15	TRBJ2-1	CASSLVVASVYEQFF	TGTGCCAGCAGCTTAGTAGTAGCGTCTGTGTATGAGCAGTTCTTC
.	TRBV5-1	few	14	TRBJ2-5	CASSAPPQQETQYF	TGCGCCAGCAGCGCTCCGCCACAGCAAGAGACCCAGTACTTC
TRBD2	TRBV13	many	16	TRBJ2-5	CASSLGSGIGKETQYF	TGTGCCAGCAGCTTGGGTAGCGGGATAGGAAAAGAGACCCAGTACTTC
.	TRBV7-2	.	14	TRBJ1-2	CASRPWSWNYGYTF	TGTGCCAGCCGCCCCTGGAGTTGGAACTATGGCTACACCTTC
.	TRBV12-3/TRBV12-4	many	12	TRBJ1-5	CASSLASQPQHF	TGTGCCAGCAGCTTAGCCTCCCAGCCCCAGCATTTT
TRBD2	TRBV6-2/TRBV6-3	many	17	TRBJ2-3	CASSYKREDLAQDTQYF	TGTGCCAGCAGTTATAAGCGGGAGGACCTAGCACAAGATACGCAGTATTTT
TRBD2	TRBV20-1	few	14	TRBJ2-7	CSARSVAGDYEQYF	TGCAGTGCTAGATCCGTAGCGGGAGACTACGAGCAGTACTTC
.	TRBV7-9	.	13	TRBJ1-6	CASSFAGDSPLHF	TGTGCCAGCAGCTTCGCAGGGGATTCACCCCTCCACTTT
.	TRBV20-1	many	14	TRBJ2-1	CSASIGELYNEQFF	TGCAGTGCGTCGATCGGGGAACTCTACAATGAGCAGTTCTTC
.	TRBV5-1	.	17	TRBJ2-7	CASSTQILAERSYEQYF	TGCGCCAGCAGCACACAAATTTTAGCGGAAAGGTCCTACGAGCAGTACTTC
TRBD2	TRBV20-1	few	13	TRBJ2-7	CSVGLAEPYEQYF	TGCAGTGTGGGACTAGCGGAACCCTACGAGCAGTACTTC
.	TRBV7-6	.	15	TRBJ1-4	CASSSRQSTDEKLFF	TGTGCCAGCAGCTCAAGACAGTCCACTGATGAAAAACTGTTTTTT
.	TRBV9	.	15	TRBJ1-1	CASSGIGHPNNEAFF	TGTGCCAGCAGCGGAATAGGACACCCGAACAATGAAGCTTTCTTT
.	TRBV20-1	.	11	TRBJ2-7	CSGGSSYEQYF	TGCAGTGGGGGGAGCTCCTACGAGCAGTACTTC
.	TRBV12-3/TRBV12-4	many	15	TRBJ2-2	CASSLTGAGTGELFF	TGTGCCAGCAGTTTAACGGGGGCAGGCACCGGGGAGCTGTTTTTT
.	TRBV28	.	13	TRBJ2-2	CASKALITGELFF	TGTGCCAGCAAAGCACTAATAACCGGGGAGCTGTTTTTT
TRBD1	TRBV10-3	many	16	TRBJ1-1	CAISERTGTGLTEAFF	TGTGCCATCAGTGAGAGAACCGGGACAGGGTTGACTGAAGCTTTCTTT
.	TRBV5-1	many	13	TRBJ1-5	CASSLAANQPQHF	TGCGCCAGCAGCTTGGCCGCCAATCAGCCCCAGCATTTT
.	TRBV12-3/TRBV12-4	many	12	TRBJ1-2	CASTFMGDGYTF	TGTGCCAGCACCTTCATGGGGGATGGCTACACCTTC
.	TRBV29-1	.	11	TRBJ2-7	CSAYLAGEQYF	TGCAGCGCCTATCTTGCGGGCGAGCAGTACTTC
.	TRBV25-1	many	14	TRBJ2-7	CASREIGGQFEQYF	TGTGCCAGCAGGGAAATAGGGGGGCAGTTCGAGCAGTACTTC
.	TRBV12-3/TRBV12-4	.	12	TRBJ2-7	CASSLLEHEQYF	TGTGCCAGCAGTTTACTTGAACACGAGCAGTACTTC
.	TRBV6-1	many	13	TRBJ1-1	CASIILQGAEAFF	TGTGCCAGCATAATCTTACAGGGCGCTGAAGCTTTCTTT
TRBD2	TRBV7-8	many	19	TRBJ2-7	CASSFGLAGDEGGSYEQYF	TGTGCCAGCAGCTTTGGACTAGCGGGAGATGAAGGGGGATCCTACGAGCAGTACTTC
.	TRBV4-1	many	16	TRBJ1-1	CASSQREGRMNTEAFF	TGCGCCAGCAGCCAGAGGGAGGGGCGGATGAACACTGAAGCTTTCTTT
TRBD2	TRBV20-1	few	15	TRBJ2-3	CSAPAGTSSTDTQYF	TGCAGTGCTCCCGCCGGGACTAGCAGCACAGATACGCAGTATTTT
.	TRBV5-1	.	15	TRBJ2-7	CASSSASGMHYEQYF	TGCGCCAGCAGCTCCGCCTCCGGTATGCACTACGAGCAGTACTTC
.	TRBV28	.	12	TRBJ1-4	CASSQIQEKLFF	TGTGCCAGCAGCCAAATCCAGGAAAAACTGTTTTTT
.	TRBV29-1	few	12	TRBJ2-7	CSVENLGYEQYF	TGCAGCGTTGAAAACCTAGGTTACGAGCAGTACTTC
.	TRBV6-1	.	13	TRBJ2-5	CASSELVGETQYF	TGTGCCAGCAGTGAACTCGTCGGAGAGACCCAGTACTTC
TRBD2	TRBV20-1	many	14	TRBJ2-3	CSAWTSGIADTQYF	TGCAGTGCGTGGACTAGCGGGATAGCAGATACGCAGTATTTT
TRBD2	TRBV28	few	18	TRBJ2-2	CATPTPSGRPQHTGELFF	TGTGCCACCCCTACGCCCAGCGGGAGGCCCCAACACACCGGGGAGCTGTTTTTT
TRBD2	TRBV7-6	.	14	TRBJ2-2	CASRALAGARELFF	TGTGCCAGCAGAGCTCTAGCGGGAGCAAGGGAGCTGTTTTTT
.	TRBV5-1	many	13	TRBJ1-2	CASSPLYSDGYTF	TGCGCCAGCAGCCCTTTGTACAGCGATGGCTACACCTTC
TRBD2	TRBV5-1	.	17	TRBJ2-2	CASSLYPAGGPTGELFF	TGCGCCAGCAGCTTGTACCCGGCGGGAGGCCCCACCGGGGAGCTGTTTTTT
.	TRBV30	few	11	TRBJ2-5	CAWAATPTQYF	TGTGCCTGGGCCGCTACCCCGACCCAGTACTTC
.	TRBV20-1	many	12	TRBJ1-5	CSARNQGGPQHF	TGCAGTGCTAGAAACCAAGGGGGGCCCCAGCATTTT
.	TRBV20-1	many	15	TRBJ2-7	CSARDLSRQADEQYF	TGCAGTGCTAGAGATCTTTCCAGGCAGGCTGACGAGCAGTACTTC
.	TRBV4-2	.	17	TRBJ1-6	CASTPSQDPADNSPLHF	TGTGCCAGCACCCCAAGCCAGGACCCGGCGGATAATTCACCCCTCCACTTT
TRBD2	TRBV27	many	16	TRBJ2-1	CASSFPGLAGVPEQFF	TGTGCCAGCAGTTTCCCCGGACTAGCGGGAGTACCTGAGCAGTTCTTC
.	TRBV12-3/TRBV12-4	many	14	TRBJ2-5	CASSFLDFQETQYF	TGTGCCAGCAGTTTCCTGGACTTCCAAGAGACCCAGTACTTC